The clone carrying this T cell receptor beta chain was counted between two and nine times. Its matching antigen is unknown. These data belong to a study of post-analysis software for immune sequencing data. On the study more broadly: Clinical courses comprised relapsing-remitting, secondary progressive and progressive-relapsing multiple sclerosis.

Germline V gene data show CDR1 as SGHTA and CDR2 as FQGTGA. Deletions cut 4 bases from V and 2 bases from J, with 18 bases between. The length of the CDR3 is 17 residues. Study-level results: With F measure, samples from one preparation batch clustered together strongly. In patients, five TRBV segments were more frequent than in controls, with TRBV5-6, TRBV5-1 and TRBV20-1 among them. Diversity measured as normalized Chao1 was significantly lower in multiple sclerosis patients than in controls.

Prepared libraries of TCR beta cDNA carried unique molecular identifiers. Using its own MiXCR run on the PCR reads, TCRdb lists one record per CDR3 protein. The table includes about 180,000 distinct CDR3 sequences, 25% to 35% detected once. This receptor was identified in a girl aged 5 to 17 with multiple sclerosis. The rearrangement joins TRBV7-3 to TRBJ2-1, with D maybe TRBD2 (6 bases). The sample was blood. The CDR3 bases are TGTGCCAGCAGCTCCCAGCAACGGGAGTTCACCTACAATGAGCAGTTCTTC. Translation gives CASSSQQREFTYNEQFF.